This section outlines one T cell receptor (beta chain) sequence together with its context. Profiled with immunoSEQ multiplex PCR; TCRdb holds only in-frame clones, not every one. The sample carries approximately 64,000 clones, approximately 83% recorded once. Germline V gives CDR1 SGHRS, CDR2 YFSETQ. CDR3 length equals 15 residues. Trimming took 4 bases from V and 6 from J; bases not matched to a gene: 9. These data are taken from a study of OX40 agonist ivuxolimab in advanced cancers. Study at large: Ivuxolimab was administered intravenously to patients at 0.01 to 10 mg/kg every 2 weeks.

This sequence originates from an adult with an advanced solid tumor such as melanoma, head and neck, liver or kidney cancer. Sequenced here: CD4+ or CD8+ T cells sorted from blood, sampled in a trial of the OX40 agonist ivuxolimab. J is TRBJ2-5 and V is TRBV5-1; 10 bases fit TRBD1. CDR3 DNA: TGCGCCAGCAGCCTCCAGTGGGACAGGGGTCAGACCCAGTACTTC. It is translated as CASSLQWDRGQTQYF. Looking up the rest from reference TRBV5-1 and TRBJ2-5 gives the full variable domain: KAGVTQTPRYLIKTRGQQVTLSCSPISGHRSVSWYQQTPGQGLQFLFEYFSETQRNKGNFPGRFSGRQFSNSRSEMNVSTLELGDSALYLCASSLQWDRGQTQYFGPGTRLLVL.